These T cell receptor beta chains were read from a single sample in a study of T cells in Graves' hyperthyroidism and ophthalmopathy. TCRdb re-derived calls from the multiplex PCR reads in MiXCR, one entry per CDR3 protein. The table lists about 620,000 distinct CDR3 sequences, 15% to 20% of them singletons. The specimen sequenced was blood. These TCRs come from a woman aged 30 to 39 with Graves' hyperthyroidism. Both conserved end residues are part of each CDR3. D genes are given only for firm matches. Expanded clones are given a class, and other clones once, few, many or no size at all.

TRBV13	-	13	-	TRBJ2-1	CASYLVGSREQFF	TGTGCCAGCTACCTCGTCGGGAGTAGGGAGCAGTTCTTC
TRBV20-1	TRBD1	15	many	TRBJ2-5	CSASSPRTGQETQYF	TGCAGTGCTAGCTCCCCTCGGACAGGTCAAGAGACCCAGTACTTC
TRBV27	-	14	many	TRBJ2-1	CASSPGYSYNEQFF	TGTGCCAGCAGTCCCGGGTACTCCTACAATGAGCAGTTCTTC
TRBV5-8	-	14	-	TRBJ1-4	CASSYEGTYEKLFF	TGTGCCAGCAGCTACGAGGGGACTTATGAAAAACTGTTTTTT
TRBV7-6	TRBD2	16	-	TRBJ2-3	CASSISSGAHTDTQYF	TGTGCCAGCAGCATATCGAGCGGGGCTCACACAGATACGCAGTATTTT
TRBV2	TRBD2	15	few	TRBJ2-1	CASSATSGSSNEQFF	TGTGCCAGCAGTGCTACTAGCGGGAGCAGCAATGAGCAGTTCTTC
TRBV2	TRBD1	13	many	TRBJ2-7	CATVGDSFYEQYF	TGTGCCACCGTAGGGGACAGCTTCTACGAGCAGTACTTC
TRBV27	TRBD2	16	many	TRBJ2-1	CASHYRGGRSYNEQFF	TGTGCCAGCCACTACCGGGGGGGGCGCTCCTACAATGAGCAGTTCTTC
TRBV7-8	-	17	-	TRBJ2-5	CASSLGRPTMVWETQYF	TGTGCCAGCAGCTTAGGCCGCCCGACTATGGTTTGGGAGACCCAGTACTTC
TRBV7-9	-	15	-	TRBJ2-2	CASSLFPTGSGELSF	TGTGCCAGCAGCTTATTCCCCACAGGGTCCGGGGAGCTGTCTTTT
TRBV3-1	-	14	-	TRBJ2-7	CASSQRTGPYEQYF	TGTGCCAGCAGCCAAAGGACTGGGCCCTACGAGCAGTACTTC
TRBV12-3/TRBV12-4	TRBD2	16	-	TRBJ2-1	CASSPRLAGVLNEQFF	TGTGCCAGCAGTCCGCGACTAGCGGGAGTTCTCAATGAGCAGTTCTTC
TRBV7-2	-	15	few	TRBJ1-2	CASSFGDDRYNGYTF	TGTGCCAGCAGCTTCGGGGACGATCGATACAATGGCTACACCTTC
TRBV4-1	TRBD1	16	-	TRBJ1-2	CASSQEMGTGDYGYTF	TGTGCCAGCAGCCAAGAAATGGGAACAGGGGACTATGGCTACACCTTC
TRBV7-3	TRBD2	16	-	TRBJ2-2	CASSLYAGGQFGELFF	TGTGCCAGCAGCTTATACGCGGGAGGGCAATTCGGGGAGCTGTTTTTT
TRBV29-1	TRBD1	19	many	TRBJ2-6	CSVLRDRDMLSSGANVLTF	TGCAGCGTACTCCGGGACAGGGATATGTTGTCCTCTGGGGCCAACGTCCTGACTTTC
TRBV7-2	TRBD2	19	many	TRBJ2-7	CASSYPGWGTSGSIYEQYF	TGTGCCAGCAGCTATCCAGGATGGGGGACTAGCGGGAGTATCTACGAGCAGTACTTC
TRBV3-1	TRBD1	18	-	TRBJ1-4	CASSQVRTSGGGDEKLFF	TGTGCCAGCAGCCAAGTTAGGACCTCAGGGGGCGGAGATGAAAAACTGTTTTTT
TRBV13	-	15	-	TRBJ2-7	CASSGWGPFSYEQYF	TGTGCCAGCAGCGGATGGGGCCCTTTCTCCTACGAGCAGTACTTC
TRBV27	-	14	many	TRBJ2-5	CASSRHGVGETQYF	TGTGCCAGCAGTCGTCACGGGGTCGGGGAGACCCAGTACTTC
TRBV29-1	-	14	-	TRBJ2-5	CSVEDLQASGLQYF	TGCAGCGTTGAAGATCTTCAAGCGTCTGGGCTCCAGTACTTC
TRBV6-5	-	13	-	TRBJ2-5	CASSYSLVETQYF	TGTGCCAGCAGTTACTCGCTCGTGGAGACCCAGTACTTC
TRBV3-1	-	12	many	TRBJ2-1	CASSRNYNEQFF	TGTGCCAGCAGCCGAAACTACAATGAGCAGTTCTTC
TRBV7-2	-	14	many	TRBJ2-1	CASSLANWVNEQFF	TGTGCCAGCAGCTTAGCGAACTGGGTCAATGAGCAGTTCTTC
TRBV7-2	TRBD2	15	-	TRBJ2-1	CASSLGWTSDNEQFF	TGTGCCAGCAGCTTAGGATGGACTAGCGATAATGAGCAGTTCTTC
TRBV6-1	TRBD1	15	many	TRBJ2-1	CASSSPGQGDHEQFF	TGTGCCAGCAGTTCCCCTGGGCAGGGGGACCACGAGCAGTTCTTC
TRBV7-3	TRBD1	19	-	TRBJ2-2	CASSPIPGQGIQNTGELFF	TGTGCCAGCAGCCCGATCCCGGGACAGGGGATACAGAACACCGGGGAGCTGTTTTTT
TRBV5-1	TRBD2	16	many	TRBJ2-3	CASKGGAGLSTDTQYF	TGCGCCAGCAAGGGAGGAGCGGGACTTAGCACAGATACGCAGTATTTT
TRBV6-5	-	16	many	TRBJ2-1	CASSYSWLISYNEQFF	TGTGCCAGCAGTTACTCTTGGCTGATCTCCTACAATGAGCAGTTCTTC
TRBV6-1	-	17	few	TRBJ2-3	CASSSSAGSRLTDTQYF	TGTGCCAGCAGTTCGAGTGCGGGGAGCCGACTCACAGATACGCAGTATTTT
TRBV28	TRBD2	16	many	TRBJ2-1	CASSHTLAGGGNEQFF	TGTGCCAGCAGTCACACACTAGCGGGAGGGGGCAATGAGCAGTTCTTC
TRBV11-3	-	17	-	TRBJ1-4	CASSLETGLTTNEKLFF	TGTGCCAGCAGCTTAGAGACGGGGCTGACAACTAATGAAAAACTGTTTTTT
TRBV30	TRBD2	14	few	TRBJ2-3	CAWSVSSGADTQYF	TGTGCCTGGAGTGTCTCCAGCGGGGCAGATACGCAGTATTTT
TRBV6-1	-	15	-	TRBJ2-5	CASSPNIQGQETQYF	TGTGCCAGCAGTCCAAATATTCAGGGCCAAGAGACCCAGTACTTC
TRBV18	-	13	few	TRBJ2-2	CASGPRDTGELFF	TGTGCCAGCGGCCCTCGGGACACCGGGGAGCTGTTTTTT
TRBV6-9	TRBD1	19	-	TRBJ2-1	CASSSIFRTGIGPSYEQFF	TGTGCCAGCAGCTCTATTTTCAGGACAGGGATAGGACCCTCCTACGAGCAGTTCTTC
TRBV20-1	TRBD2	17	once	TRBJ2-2	CSARDAEREGLPGELFF	TGCAGTGCTAGAGATGCAGAGCGGGAGGGCCTTCCCGGGGAGCTGTTTTTT